The rows below give T cell receptor beta chains drawn from one sample of a study of cytomegalovirus exposure and HLA in healthy donors. Clones were sequenced by immunoSEQ multiplex PCR, and TCRdb holds only the in-frame ones, with some missing. Here the sample spans hundreds of thousands of clones, around 86% being singletons. Source material: PBMCs. The source of these receptors is a woman in her twenties or thirties in good health and CMV-seropositive. Both conserved end residues are part of each CDR3. The order of the fields is J gene, D gene, clone size, V gene, CDR3 protein, CDR3 DNA. The D gene is left open where the match is weak. A row's size may be missing; if present it is once, few, many or a size class.

>TRBJ2-3|-|-|TRBV7-9
CASIQPGDTDTQYF
TGTGCCAGCATCCAACCAGGGGACACAGATACGCAGTATTTT
>TRBJ2-7|-|-|TRBV29-1
CSVAQGRNEQYF
TGCAGCGTTGCCCAGGGGAGAAACGAGCAGTACTTC
>TRBJ1-1|-|-|TRBV7-9
CASSFGVDTEAFF
TGTGCCAGCAGCTTCGGGGTAGACACTGAAGCTTTCTTT
>TRBJ1-5|-|-|TRBV5-1
CASSQGSNQPQHF
TGCGCCAGCAGCCAGGGGAGCAATCAGCCCCAGCATTTT
>TRBJ2-2|-|-|TRBV29-1
CSVTLEVAADTGELFF
TGCAGCGTTACCCTTGAGGTAGCGGCTGACACCGGGGAGCTGTTTTTT
>TRBJ2-3|-|once|TRBV5-1
CASSLGGKTDTQYF
TGCGCCAGCAGCTTGGGGGGCAAGACAGATACGCAGTATTTT
>TRBJ2-2|-|few|TRBV7-9
CASSLAGVTGELFF
TGTGCCAGCAGCTTAGCAGGGGTGACCGGGGAGCTGTTTTTT
>TRBJ2-5|-|-|TRBV5-6
CASSLYLGSVHQETQYF
TGTGCCAGCAGCTTGTATCTTGGTAGCGTCCACCAAGAGACCCAGTACTTC
>TRBJ2-2|TRBD1|-|TRBV30
CAWAPDRGAGELFF
TGTGCCTGGGCCCCGGACAGGGGGGCCGGGGAGCTGTTTTTT
>TRBJ1-2|-|few|TRBV18
CASSPSPRTDGYTF
TGTGCCAGCTCACCATCTCCAAGGACAGATGGCTACACCTTC
>TRBJ2-4|-|-|TRBV13
CASSARQEIAKNIQYF
TGTGCCAGCAGCGCCCGACAGGAGATAGCCAAAAACATTCAGTACTTC
>TRBJ2-5|-|-|TRBV20-1
CSAWLQETQYF
TGCAGTGCGTGGCTGCAAGAGACCCAGTACTTC
>TRBJ2-2|TRBD2|-|TRBV19
CASSGVAGNTGELFF
TGTGCCAGTAGTGGGGTAGCGGGGAACACCGGGGAGCTGTTTTTT
>TRBJ1-4|TRBD1|-|TRBV2
CASRDTGGGEKLFF
TGTGCCAGCAGAGACACAGGGGGTGGCGAAAAACTGTTTTTT
>TRBJ1-5|TRBD1|-|TRBV18
CASSDRGNQPQHF
TGTGCCAGCTCGGACAGGGGCAATCAGCCCCAGCATTTT
>TRBJ2-1|-|-|TRBV4-1
CASSQGDGRSDEQFF
TGCGCCAGCAGCCAAGGCGACGGGAGATCGGATGAGCAGTTCTTC
>TRBJ2-1|TRBD2|-|TRBV29-1
CSGLSGSKVNEQFF
TGCAGCGGGCTTAGCGGGAGTAAAGTCAATGAGCAGTTCTTC
>TRBJ2-3|TRBD2|once|TRBV19
CASSTTGLAGGTQYF
TGTGCCAGTAGTACGACGGGACTAGCGGGAGGAACGCAGTATTTT
>TRBJ1-2|-|-|TRBV30
CVRQGPSGYTF
TGTGTCAGGCAGGGCCCCAGTGGCTACACCTTC
>TRBJ2-7|-|-|TRBV30
CAWRAGNPGDEQYF
TGTGCCTGGAGGGCGGGGAACCCTGGGGACGAGCAGTACTTC
>TRBJ2-3|TRBD2|once|TRBV4-1
CASSQDPGGTSGSDTQYF
TGCGCCAGCAGCCAAGATCCTGGAGGGACTAGCGGGTCGGATACGCAGTATTTT
>TRBJ2-7|TRBD2|-|TRBV5-4
CASSYGLAGSYEQYF
TGTGCCAGCAGCTATGGACTAGCGGGATCCTACGAGCAGTACTTC